The 17 T cell receptor beta chains below all came from one sample that was sequenced in a study of cytomegalovirus exposure and HLA in healthy donors. Primers: 60 Vbeta forward and 13 Jbeta reverse. TCRdb's table, derived via immunoSEQ multiplex PCR, lists solely in-frame clones and lacks some. The table lists a few hundred thousand clones, about 80% of them singletons. Input material: PBMCs. These receptors came from a girl aged 2-10 years in good health and CMV-seronegative.

The V call is TRBV12-5, the J call TRBJ1-1, with TRBD1 matching over 9 bases. Germline V lookup: CDR1 LGHNT, CDR2 FRNRAP. This CDR3 comprises 17 residues. The J segment lost 3 bases and the V segment lost 2 bases, leaving 10 bases of the junction unmatched. The CDR3 spells CASGLTRQGGIDTEAFF. DNA of the CDR3: TGTGCTAGTGGTTTGACTAGACAGGGGGGTATCGACACTGAAGCTTTCTTT.

The chain has TRBV2 and TRBJ2-3; weak D call: TRBD1 (5 bases). CDR1 SNHLY and CDR2 FYNNEI come from the germline V gene. The CDR3 has 15 amino acids. V gave up 8 bases and J gave up 4 bases, with 19 bases separating them. The CDR3 nucleotides are TGTGCCAGCCTCGGAGCGTCAGGGTTCGCAGATACGCAGTATTTT. Its protein product is CASLGASGFADTQYF. Using reference TRBV2 and TRBJ2-3 for the parts outside the CDR3, the full variable domain is EPEVTQTPSHQVTQMGQEVILRCVPISNHLYFYWYRQILGQKVEFLVSFYNNEISEKSEIFDDQFSVERPDGSNFTLKIRSTKLEDSAMYFCASLGASGFADTQYFGPGTRLTVL.

This chain links TRBV7-2 with TRBJ2-7; D not resolved. This CDR3 has 13 amino acids. Germline-derived CDR1 and CDR2 are SGHTA and FQGNSA. The V and J ends lost 1 base and 6 bases respectively, with 10 bases between them. This chain's CDR3 is CASSLERSGEQYF. In DNA, the CDR3 is TGTGCCAGCAGCTTAGAAAGGTCAGGCGAGCAGTACTTC. Looking up the rest from reference TRBV7-2 and TRBJ2-7 gives the full variable domain: GAGVSQSPSNKVTEKGKDVELRCDPISGHTALYWYRQSLGQGLEFLIYFQGNSAPDKSGLPSDRFSAERTGGSVSTLTIQRTQQEDSAVYLCASSLERSGEQYFGPGTRLTVT.

This chain uses TRBV5-1 with TRBJ1-3, with D maybe TRBD1 (6 bases). The CDR3 consists of 17 residues. CDR1 SGHRS and CDR2 YFSETQ come from the germline V gene. Trimming took 0 bases from V and 1 from J, leaving 14 bases between them. The CDR3 nucleotides read TGCGCCAGCAGCTTGGCCCATACAGGGCTTTCTGGAAACACCATATATTTT. As protein: CASSLAHTGLSGNTIYF.

The chain carries TRBV30 and TRBJ1-4; TRBD1 might be the D (5 bases). Germline V gives CDR1 GTSNPN, CDR2 SVGIG (reference sequence). The CDR3 is made up of 18 amino acids. The germline V and J ends were trimmed by 0 bases and 0 bases, with 17 bases remaining between them. The CDR3 is CAWSVGGLRRSTNEKLFF. The CDR3 DNA sequence: TGTGCCTGGAGTGTGGGGGGTTTACGACGATCAACTAATGAAAAACTGTTTTTT.

This chain joins TRBV6-1 and TRBJ2-3, with 7 bases matching TRBD2. J was trimmed by 4 bases and V by 5 bases; bases with no gene match: 6. This CDR3 has 14 residues. Germline-derived CDR1 and CDR2 are MNHNS and SASEGT. CDR3: CASSYGAGSDTQYF. DNA of the CDR3: TGTGCCAGCAGTTATGGAGCGGGGTCAGATACGCAGTATTTT.

The genes are TRBV9 and TRBJ2-3; 8 positions match TRBD2. V was pared by 1 base and J by 4 bases, with 5 bases of the junction left unmatched. In germline, CDR1 is SGDLS, CDR2 YYNGEE. This CDR3 spans 15 amino acids. The CDR3 nucleotides are TGTGCCAGCAGCGTAAGGGCGGGGGGCCCAGATACGCAGTATTTT. Translated, it gives CASSVRAGGPDTQYF.

The rearrangement uses TRBV19 and TRBJ2-3; D is uncertain. The CDR3 is 12 amino acids. The germline V gene encodes CDR1 LNHDA and CDR2 SQIVND (reference sequence). V lost 5 bases, J lost 0 bases, and 3 bases lay in between. CDR3 sequence (DNA): TGTGCCAGTAGTGTAAGCACAGATACGCAGTATTTT. Amino acids: CASSVSTDTQYF.

The DNA of the CDR3 is TGTGCCAGCACACCGGACGGGAAGCAGTACTTC. Its protein is CASTPDGKQYF. The chain is built from TRBV6-1 and TRBJ2-7; maybe TRBD2 (5 bases). V shed 7 bases and J shed 8 bases, with 12 bases lying between them. Germline V gene sequence: CDR1 MNHNS, CDR2 SASEGT. The CDR3 runs to 11 residues.

This clone was counted only a few times. The chain uses TRBV28 and TRBJ1-5; D not resolved. V was shortened by 6 bases and J by 5 bases, with 5 bases between the two germline ends. CDR1 and CDR2 (germline): MDHEN, SYDVKM. This CDR3 contains 11 residues. The CDR3 here is CASSFDQPQHF. The CDR3 DNA sequence: TGTGCCAGCAGCTTCGATCAGCCCCAGCATTTT.

The V gene is TRBV18, the J gene TRBJ2-7; D perhaps matches TRBD2 (5 bases). CDR3 length: 13 amino acids. Trimming shortened V by 3 bases and J by 2 bases, and 8 bases separated the two germline ends. CDR1 and CDR2 (germline): KGHSH, LQKENI. CDR3 residues: CASSPEVTYEQYF. Here the CDR3 DNA reads TGTGCCAGCTCACCGGAGGTGACCTACGAGCAGTACTTC.

This clone was seen only a few times. This chain joins TRBV27 and TRBJ2-1, with TRBD2 matching 13 bases. The CDR3 sequence is 15 residues long. Germline-derived CDR1 and CDR2 are MNHEY and SMNVEV (reference sequence). The V and J ends lost 8 bases and 6 bases, in that order; junction bases with no gene match: 7. The CDR3 DNA reads as TGTGCCAGCCGACCCGGGACTAGCGGGACCAATGAGCAGTTCTTC. It encodes CASRPGTSGTNEQFF.

This chain connects TRBV25-1 to TRBJ2-7, with a tentative D call TRBD2 (6 bases). The CDR3 is made up of 15 amino acids. Trimming pared 4 bases from V and 4 bases from J, leaving 17 bases between. Looked up from germline, CDR1 is MGHDK and CDR2 is SYGVNS. The CDR3 nucleotides are TGTGCCAGCAGTGGACGCGGGACGACTGCTTACGAGCAGTACTTC. This codes for CASSGRGTTAYEQYF.

The chain links TRBV27 to TRBJ2-3; D is possibly TRBD2 (6 bases). V dropped 1 base and J dropped 1 base, with 15 bases sitting between them. The germline CDR1 and CDR2 sequences are MNHEY and SMNVEV (reference sequence). The length of the CDR3 is 17 residues. The CDR3 sequence: CASSLYFPGDRTDTQYF. DNA for the CDR3: TGTGCCAGCAGTTTATATTTTCCGGGAGATCGCACAGATACGCAGTATTTT.

V is TRBV10-3 and J is TRBJ2-5; TRBD2 aligns across 11 bases. V trimming: 4 bases; J trimming: 7 bases; junction bases outside the gene matches: 14. The CDR3 is 17 amino acids. The germline V gene encodes CDR1 ENHRY and CDR2 SYGVKD. CDR3 in DNA: TGTGCCATCAGTGCGGGGTCGGGACTAGCGGACCTGGGGACCCAGTACTTC. Translating gives CAISAGSGLADLGTQYF.

This chain uses TRBV6-1 with TRBJ1-4; 7 nucleotides line up with TRBD1. Trimming removed 3 bases from V and 7 bases from J; junction bases left unmatched: 5. The CDR3 is 14 residues long. Germline V lookup: CDR1 MNHNS, CDR2 SASEGT. CDR3 DNA sequence: TGTGCCAGCAGTGACGACAGGGTGGCTGAAAAACTGTTTTTT. This gives the protein CASSDDRVAEKLFF.

The chain joins TRBV2 to TRBJ1-4, with 7 bases fitting TRBD1. The germline gives CDR1 SNHLY, CDR2 FYNNEI. This CDR3 is 15 amino acids long. Germline trimming cut 4 bases from V and 4 bases from J; bases unmatched to any gene: 6. CDR3 sequence: CASSAAGTDNEKLFF. The CDR3 DNA follows: TGTGCCAGCAGTGCGGCCGGGACAGATAATGAAAAACTGTTTTTT. The full variable domain, with the rest looked up from reference TRBV2 and TRBJ1-4, is EPEVTQTPSHQVTQMGQEVILRCVPISNHLYFYWYRQILGQKVEFLVSFYNNEISEKSEIFDDQFSVERPDGSNFTLKIRSTKLEDSAMYFCASSAAGTDNEKLFFGSGTQLSVL.